The 27 T cell receptor beta chains below all came from one sample that was sequenced in a study of human T cells and chemical hapten exposure. Each CDR3 protein is one row after TCRdb ran MiXCR on the RACE reads. Altogether roughly 120,000 distinct CDR3 sequences are present, over 10% being singletons, with the ten largest covering about 1.4%. Time point of the sample: patch test 1, 2 weeks after DPC sensitization. The treatment denotes: therapeutic diphenylcyclopropenone sensitization with weekly scalp DPC. Sequencing was performed on whole blood, taken in connection with sensitization to the hapten diphenylcyclopropenone (DPC). The receptor set was obtained from a woman in her forties or fifties with alopecia areata. Some clones in this sample may be carry-over from other donors' samples.

V and J are TRBV2 and TRBJ2-1; no clear D gene. Trimming took 7 bases from V and 7 from J, leaving 20 bases between them. In germline, CDR1 is SNHLY, CDR2 FYNNEI. CDR3 length: 15 amino acids. The DNA of the CDR3 is TGTGCCAGCACCCTAACCCGGGCCCAAGGGAATGAGCAGTTCTTC. Protein sequence: CASTLTRAQGNEQFF. The whole variable domain, filled in from reference TRBV2 and TRBJ2-1, reads EPEVTQTPSHQVTQMGQEVILRCVPISNHLYFYWYRQILGQKVEFLVSFYNNEISEKSEIFDDQFSVERPDGSNFTLKIRSTKLEDSAMYFCASTLTRAQGNEQFFGPGTRLTVL.

This clonotype showed up just a few times. The V gene is TRBV12-3 or TRBV12-4, the J gene TRBJ2-3; 7 bases map to TRBD1. The length of the CDR3 is 14 residues. V shed 6 bases and J 2 bases; nucleotides not matched to a gene: 5. DNA of the CDR3: TGTGCCAGCAGCGTCAGGGGGACCACAGATACGCAGTATTTT. This codes for CASSVRGTTDTQYF.

This clonotype has only a few counts. The CDR3 nucleotides are TGCGCCAGCAGCTTGATGCCTGGGGAGACCCAGTACTTC. The encoded protein is CASSLMPGETQYF. The chain combines TRBV5-1 with TRBJ2-5; unclear D gene. CDR3 size: 13 residues. From germline, CDR1 is SGHRS and CDR2 YFSETQ. V was pared by 1 base and J by 5 bases, with 9 bases between.

This rearrangement joins TRBV29-1 to TRBJ1-1; D unresolved. This CDR3 is 14 amino acids long. The germline CDR1 and CDR2 sequences are SQVTM and ANQGSEA. V lost 6 bases to trimming and J lost 0 bases, with 14 bases between them. This chain's CDR3 is CSVILMTVNTEAFF. The CDR3 coding sequence is TGCAGCGTGATCCTCATGACGGTGAACACTGAAGCTTTCTTT.

The genes are TRBV7-9 and TRBJ2-1, with 9 bases matching TRBD1. Germline lookup yields CDR1 SEHNR and CDR2 FQNEAQ (reference sequence). The trim removed 2 bases at V and 8 bases at J, leaving 7 bases unmatched. This CDR3 comprises 15 residues. The DNA for the CDR3 is TGTGCCAGCAGCTTAAGGGACAGGGCTGCGGATGAGCAGTTCTTC. Translating gives CASSLRDRAADEQFF.

This clonotype occurred many times. This sequence joins TRBV11-2 and TRBJ2-7; D gene ambiguous. From germline, CDR1 is SGHAT and CDR2 FQNNGV. This CDR3 contains 15 residues. V lost 3 bases, J lost 6 bases, and 18 bases lay in between. The CDR3 sequence: CASSLATHWSAEQYF. Written as DNA, the CDR3 is TGTGCCAGCAGCTTGGCGACTCACTGGTCGGCCGAGCAGTACTTC.

This clonotype was picked up many times. The chain joins TRBV7-9 to TRBJ1-1; 9 nucleotides match TRBD1. The CDR3 sequence is 15 residues long. Unmatched junction bases numbered 12, after V lost 8 bases and J lost 5 bases. Germline CDR1 reads SEHNR; CDR2 reads FQNEAQ (reference sequence). The CDR3 loop reads CASVLLRTGETEAFF. Here the CDR3 DNA reads TGTGCCAGCGTTCTTCTCCGGACAGGGGAGACTGAAGCTTTCTTT.

The chain combines TRBV7-2 with TRBJ1-5, with D hard to call. The CDR3 has 15 amino acids. Trimming stripped 3 bases from V and 3 bases from J, with 12 bases between. The germline V gene encodes CDR1 SGHTA and CDR2 FQGNSA. The CDR3 protein is CASSFVSSPNQPQHF. CDR3 nucleotide sequence: TGTGCCAGCAGCTTTGTCAGCAGCCCCAATCAGCCCCAGCATTTT.

This clonotype occurred a few times. The chain combines TRBV11-2 with TRBJ1-4; D call uncertain. V lost 4 bases and J 3 bases, leaving 12 bases between the germline ends. The CDR3 is 15 residues long. The germline CDR1 and CDR2 sequences are SGHAT and FQNNGV. The CDR3 DNA sequence: TGTGCCAGCAGCTCGTCCGGCAACTCTAATGAAAAACTGTTTTTT. This gives the protein CASSSSGNSNEKLFF.

Comment on this clonotype: A much bigger clone sits one base away, suggesting this may be a read error. The chain employs TRBV6-2 or TRBV6-3 and TRBJ2-1, with a tentative D call TRBD1 (6 bases). The CDR3 contains 15 residues. CDR1 is MNHEY, CDR2 SVGEGT, per germline. Trimming removed 5 bases from V and 3 bases from J, with 14 bases in between. CDR3 nucleotide sequence: TGTGCCAGCAGTCCCCAGCAGGGGAGCTACAATGAGCAGTTCTTC. Translating it yields CASSPQQGSYNEQFF.

This clonotype was observed a handful of times. The genes are TRBV10-1 and TRBJ1-1; 8 bases agree with TRBD1. The trim removed 7 bases at V and 11 bases at J, leaving 12 bases unmatched. Germline V gives CDR1 WNHNN, CDR2 SYGVQD (reference sequence). The CDR3 contains 13 residues. This CDR3 reads CASTPGQASSAFF. CDR3 in DNA: TGCGCCAGCACCCCGGGACAGGCTTCGTCCGCTTTCTTT.

This clonotype has only a few counts. This chain connects TRBV6-6 to TRBJ2-7; 7 bases line up with TRBD1. Germline CDR1 is MNHNY and CDR2 is SVGAGI (reference sequence). The V segment lost 2 bases and the J segment 4 bases; nucleotides outside the gene matches: 2. This CDR3 comprises 13 residues. CDR3 residues: CASSYGTEYEQYF. CDR3 bases: TGTGCCAGCAGTTACGGGACAGAATACGAGCAGTACTTC.

The chain couples TRBV7-9 to TRBJ2-2, with unresolved D. Germline V gene lookup returns CDR1 SEHNR and CDR2 FQNEAQ (reference sequence). The CDR3 has 13 residues. Trimming took 5 bases from V and 2 from J, leaving 6 bases between them. The CDR3 sequence: CASSGKNTGELFF. In DNA form, the CDR3 reads TGTGCCAGCAGCGGGAAAAACACCGGGGAGCTGTTTTTT. Variable domain in full (rest from reference TRBV7-9 and TRBJ2-2): DTGVSQNPRHKITKRGQNVTFRCDPISEHNRLYWYRQTLGQGPEFLTYFQNEAQLEKSRLLSDRFSAERPKGSFSTLEIQRTEQGDSAMYLCASSGKNTGELFFGEGSRLTVL.

In this sample, this clonotype turned up many times. CDR3 protein: CASSLAGVGEQYF. The CDR3 nucleotides are TGTGCCAGCAGCTTAGCAGGGGTTGGCGAGCAGTACTTC. The chain couples TRBV7-9 to TRBJ2-7; tentatively, D is TRBD1 (5 bases). CDR1 and CDR2 from the germline V gene are SEHNR and FQNEAQ (reference sequence). V lost 0 bases to trimming and J lost 6 bases, with 9 bases between them. The CDR3 is made up of 13 amino acids.

This clonotype turned up a few times. The chain is built from TRBV7-9 and TRBJ2-4; no reliable D call. The germline V gene encodes CDR1 SEHNR and CDR2 FQNEAQ (reference sequence). The germline V and J ends were trimmed by 3 bases and 0 bases, with 6 bases remaining between them. The CDR3 covers 14 residues. CDR3 amino acids: CASSFELAKNIQYF. CDR3 in DNA: TGTGCCAGCAGCTTCGAGCTAGCCAAAAACATTCAGTACTTC. Together with reference TRBV7-9 and TRBJ2-4, the CDR3 gives the full variable domain: DTGVSQNPRHKITKRGQNVTFRCDPISEHNRLYWYRQTLGQGPEFLTYFQNEAQLEKSRLLSDRFSAERPKGSFSTLEIQRTEQGDSAMYLCASSFELAKNIQYFGAGTRLSVL.

The chain employs TRBV3-1 and TRBJ2-3; D perhaps matches TRBD2 (6 bases). The CDR3 is 13 residues long. V was clipped by 4 bases and J by 8 bases, with 13 bases between them. Germline loops: CDR1 LGHDT, CDR2 YNNKEL (reference sequence). DNA for the CDR3: TGTGCCAGCAGCCTTAAGGGTAGCGGTACGCAGTATTTT. Amino acid sequence: CASSLKGSGTQYF.

The table lists this clonotype with many counts. V gene TRBV6-5 combines with J gene TRBJ2-1; TRBD1 aligns across 7 bases. Germline CDR1 MNHEY, CDR2 SVGAGI. Germline trimming cut 3 bases from V and 6 bases from J; bases unmatched to any gene: 5. This CDR3 is 14 amino acids long. The CDR3 loop reads CASSYPTGSNEQFF. In DNA, the CDR3 is TGTGCCAGCAGTTATCCGACAGGGTCCAATGAGCAGTTCTTC.

This clonotype turned up a few times. The chain is built from TRBV3-1 and TRBJ2-7; D gene uncertain. Germline CDR1 is LGHDT and CDR2 is YNNKEL (reference sequence). The CDR3 runs 11 residues. Trimming took off 4 bases at V and 3 bases at J, with 4 bases between the two ends. As DNA, the CDR3 is TGTGCCAGCAGCCGAAACTACGAGCAGTACTTC. It is translated as CASSRNYEQYF.

This clonotype was counted ten times or more. This chain joins TRBV7-8 and TRBJ2-7; D not resolved. The CDR3 runs 13 residues. V shed 3 bases and J shed 2 bases, with 8 bases lying between them. Germline CDR1 SGHVS, CDR2 FQNEAQ. The DNA for the CDR3 is TGTGCCAGCAGCTTTTCAGCTACCTACGAGCAGTACTTC. It specifies CASSFSATYEQYF.

This clonotype was observed many times. The chain carries TRBV29-1 and TRBJ1-1; the match to TRBD1 covers 8 bases. V was clipped by 4 bases and J by 8 bases; unmatched bases: 6. The V gene's germline CDR1 is SQVTM and CDR2 ANQGSEA. This CDR3 has 12 amino acids. The CDR3 reads CSVGYRGTEAFF. In nucleotides, the CDR3 is TGCAGCGTTGGATACAGGGGGACCGAAGCTTTCTTT.

This clonotype appeared many times. The chain uses TRBV5-1 and TRBJ1-1, with D possibly TRBD1 on 6 matching bases. The germline V gene has CDR1 SGHRS and CDR2 YFSETQ. This CDR3 comprises 16 residues. V was pared by 5 bases and J by 1 base, with 18 bases between. The CDR3 sequence: CASRRPEGDKNTEAFF. CDR3 nucleotide sequence: TGCGCCAGCAGGCGTCCAGAGGGGGACAAGAACACTGAAGCTTTCTTT.

The V and J genes are TRBV11-1 and TRBJ1-5; D is ambiguous. This CDR3 is built from 13 residues. Between the trimmed V and J ends, which lost 5 bases and 7 bases, there was a span of 12 bases. Germline V gene lookup returns CDR1 SGHAT and CDR2 FQDESV (reference sequence). In DNA form, the CDR3 reads TGTGCCAGCAGCCAAGAGGTCGGGCAGCCCCAGCATTTT. This codes for CASSQEVGQPQHF.

The genes are TRBV6-2 or TRBV6-3 and TRBJ1-2, with TRBD1 as a possible D gene (5 bases). CDR3 length: 13 residues. The V and J ends lost 10 bases and 3 bases respectively, with 15 bases between them. Germline V gene lookup returns CDR1 MNHEY and CDR2 SVGEGT. Here the CDR3 reads CAIQGGIDYGYTF. In DNA form, the CDR3 reads TGTGCCATCCAGGGAGGGATCGACTATGGCTACACCTTC.

The rearrangement links TRBV13 to TRBJ2-7; D is perhaps TRBD1 or TRBD2 (5 bases each). The CDR3 totals 16 residues. CDR1 is PRHDT, CDR2 FYEKMQ, per germline (reference sequence). The ends were cut back, 0 bases at V and 0 bases at J, with 12 bases in the middle. The CDR3: CASSLGGTVTSYEQYF. In DNA, the CDR3 is TGTGCCAGCAGCTTAGGGGGGACGGTGACCTCCTACGAGCAGTACTTC.

This clonotype was picked up many times. This chain connects TRBV6-2 or TRBV6-3 to TRBJ2-7; 8 bases match TRBD1. CDR1 and CDR2 (germline): MNHEY, SVGEGT. The length of the CDR3 is 15 residues. The V and J ends lost 5 bases and 0 bases, in that order; junction bases with no gene match: 6. CDR3 region: CASSPTGTGSYEQYF. The CDR3 region has the DNA TGTGCCAGCAGTCCTACCGGGACAGGCTCCTACGAGCAGTACTTC.

The gene calls are TRBV27 and TRBJ1-4; D ambiguous. This CDR3 region has 13 residues. The V end lost 6 bases, the J end lost 8 bases, and 13 bases lay between the germline ends. The V gene's germline CDR1 is MNHEY and CDR2 SMNVEV (reference sequence). The CDR3 nucleotides read TGTGCCAGCAGCAACCTACCCTCGGAAAAACTGTTTTTT. Protein: CASSNLPSEKLFF.

This clonotype was seen only a few times. V is TRBV5-1 and J is TRBJ2-1, with 11 positions matching TRBD2. Germline CDR1 is SGHRS and CDR2 is YFSETQ. Germline trimming cut 4 bases from V and 4 bases from J; bases unmatched to any gene: 4. The CDR3 length is 15 residues. The CDR3 DNA reads TGCGCCAGCAGCGAACTAGCGGGAGAGTACAATGAGCAGTTCTTC. This encodes CASSELAGEYNEQFF.